This TCR beta chain was sequenced during a study of shared clonotypes between healthy human individuals. Study background: The cohort had two women and three men, ages 18 to 49. Study-wide findings and caveats: Owing to a small donor count, the genetic and exposure-history diversity represented was limited.

Remarks on this clone: Its cognate antigen is unknown.

None of the donors, who were healthy HIV-negative adults, had recently had acute infections or vaccinations. Germline V CDR1 and CDR2: MNHNS, SASEGT. CDR3 length: 13 residues. The V gene lost 7 bases and the J gene lost 5 bases, with 14 bases spanning the gap. Measured with immunoSEQ multiplex PCR; TCRdb has only the in-frame clones, and not every one. The sample has 2 million to 2.5 million clones, 90% to 97% seen once. This sequence originates from a man aged 18 to 29 in good health. J is TRBJ1-1 and V is TRBV6-1, with TRBD1 as a possible D gene (6 bases). The sequenced sample was naive CD4+ T cells sorted from blood. Indicated subset: CD45RA+ positively selected. CDR3 in amino acids: CASIGQLGTEAFF. CDR3 bases: TGTGCCAGCATAGGACAGCTGGGGACTGAAGCTTTCTTT.